A single sample gave rise to the 22 T cell receptor beta chains below, sequenced in a study of shared clonotypes between healthy human individuals. Using immunoSEQ multiplex PCR, the repertoire was profiled, and TCRdb retains in-frame clones only, with some absent. The sample has about 1.5 million clones, roughly 98% seen once. The sequenced material came from naive CD4+ T cells sorted from blood. Subset specified: CD45RA+ positively selected. The source is a man aged 25-45 years in good health.

V is TRBV11-2 and J is TRBJ2-2; 8 nucleotides line up with TRBD2. The CDR3 is 19 amino acids. Germline trimming cut 1 base from V and 6 bases from J; bases unmatched to any gene: 16. From germline, CDR1 is SGHAT and CDR2 FQNNGV. CDR3 DNA sequence: TGTGCCAGCAGCTTAGGAGCCCGGAGGGGCGGGAGGTTTCCCGGGGAGCTGTTTTTT. Protein sequence: CASSLGARRGGRFPGELFF.

This clone appeared once. The sample contains more than one DNA sequence encoding this CDR3. V gene TRBV5-1 combines with J gene TRBJ2-3; possibly TRBD1 for D (5 bases). Trimming removed 2 bases at V and 0 bases at J, with 7 bases between. Germline CDR1 and CDR2: SGHRS and YFSETQ. The CDR3 has 14 amino acids. The CDR3 DNA follows: TGCGCCAGCAGCTTAGGACATAGCACAGATACGCAGTATTTT. Translated, it gives CASSLGHSTDTQYF.

This sequence joins TRBV19 and TRBJ2-3, with 8 bases aligning to TRBD2. Germline CDR1 and CDR2: LNHDA and SQIVND (reference sequence). The CDR3 totals 16 residues. Trimming removed 4 bases from V and 5 bases from J; junction bases left unmatched: 11. The CDR3 protein is CASSTPGRAGGDTQYF. CDR3 DNA sequence: TGTGCCAGTAGTACCCCGGGGCGGGCGGGAGGAGATACGCAGTATTTT.

The chain is built from TRBV11-3 and TRBJ2-2; D gene ambiguous. The V end lost 0 bases, the J end lost 1 base, and 9 bases lay between the germline ends. This CDR3 spans 16 amino acids. Germline-derived CDR1 and CDR2 are SGHNT and YENEEA. CDR3 in amino acids: CASSLDSVMNTGELFF. CDR3 coding DNA: TGTGCCAGCAGCTTAGATTCGGTGATGAACACCGGGGAGCTGTTTTTT.

V gene TRBV11-3 combines with J gene TRBJ2-7; D unresolved. Per the germline V gene, CDR1 is SGHNT and CDR2 is YENEEA. The ends were cut back, 5 bases at V and 3 bases at J, with 11 bases in the middle. The CDR3 contains 13 residues. CDR3 residues: CASSQEQGYEQYF. The DNA for the CDR3 is TGTGCCAGCAGCCAGGAGCAAGGCTACGAGCAGTACTTC.

V gene TRBV11-2 combines with J gene TRBJ2-4; D could derive from TRBD1 or TRBD2 (5 bases each). The V gene's germline CDR1 is SGHAT and CDR2 FQNNGV. The ends were cut back, 4 bases at V and 4 bases at J, with 11 bases in the middle. The CDR3 length is 14 residues. CDR3: CASSSRDGKNIQYF. CDR3 nucleotide sequence: TGTGCCAGCAGCTCCCGGGACGGAAAAAACATTCAGTACTTC.

The chain is built from TRBV5-4 and TRBJ2-1, with D possibly being TRBD1 (6 bases). Germline V gene data show CDR1 as SGHNT and CDR2 as YYREEE (reference sequence). V shed 4 bases and J shed 5 bases, with 16 bases lying between them. The CDR3 has 15 amino acids. CDR3 sequence reads: CASSQTLGQHNEQFF. The CDR3, as DNA: TGTGCCAGCAGCCAAACTCTCGGACAGCACAATGAGCAGTTCTTC.

V usage is TRBV7-2 and J usage is TRBJ2-1; D is possibly TRBD2 (7 bases). Trimming left V 4 bases short and J 0 bases short, with 10 bases between. CDR1 and CDR2 from the germline V gene are SGHTA and FQGNSA. The CDR3 spans 15 residues. CDR3 residues: CASSSRGGSYNEQFF. CDR3 DNA: TGTGCCAGCAGCTCAAGGGGGGGCTCCTACAATGAGCAGTTCTTC.

This clone has only one observation. This chain links TRBV10-1 with TRBJ2-2; D is unresolved. This CDR3 spans 15 amino acids. The germline gives CDR1 WNHNN, CDR2 SYGVQD (reference sequence). V was trimmed by 2 bases and J by 2 bases, leaving 9 bases between them. Written as DNA, the CDR3 is TGCGCCAGCAGTGAGGGCAGGCTAAACACCGGGGAGCTGTTTTTT. This codes for CASSEGRLNTGELFF.

In the case of this clone: The sample has other DNA sequences that encode this CDR3 too. The chain links TRBV20-1 to TRBJ1-5; no firm D call. The CDR3 consists of 10 residues. Germline CDR1 is DFQATT and CDR2 is SNEGSKA (reference sequence). V was clipped by 6 bases and J by 2 bases, with 2 bases between them. CDR3 amino acids: CSAGNQPQHF. CDR3 coding DNA: TGCAGTGCAGGCAATCAGCCCCAGCATTTT.

CDR3 nucleotides: TGTGCCAGCAGTGAAGCAAGGTCCTATGGCTACACCTTC. Translation: CASSEARSYGYTF. The rearrangement links TRBV2 to TRBJ1-2; D gene unclear. Germline V gene data show CDR1 as SNHLY and CDR2 as FYNNEI. V lost 0 bases and J 4 bases, leaving 6 bases between the germline ends. The CDR3 is made up of 13 amino acids.

The chain has TRBV28 and TRBJ2-2; TRBD2 matches 7 bases. In germline, CDR1 is MDHEN, CDR2 SYDVKM. The CDR3 extends over 16 amino acids. Trimming cost V 4 bases and J 2 bases; bases outside gene matches: 7. CDR3 residues: CASSSLAGINTGELFF. The CDR3 coding sequence is TGTGCCAGCAGTTCCTTAGCGGGTATCAACACCGGGGAGCTGTTTTTT.

The V call is TRBV14, the J call TRBJ2-7, with 9 bases that match TRBD1. In germline, CDR1 is SGHDN, CDR2 FVKESK. The ends lost 0 bases at V and 6 bases at J; junction bases unmatched: 9. This CDR3 spans 16 amino acids. CDR3 nucleotides: TGTGCCAGCAGCCAAGATGAGGGACAGGGACTCTGCGAGCAGTACTTC. Encoded protein: CASSQDEGQGLCEQYF.

The rearrangement uses TRBV5-6 and TRBJ1-5; no definite D call. The CDR3 is 15 residues long. Germline CDR1 SGHDT, CDR2 YYEEEE. The germline V and J ends were trimmed by 1 base and 1 base, with 9 bases remaining between them. The CDR3 is CASSLYRRSNQPQHF. CDR3 bases: TGTGCCAGCAGCTTGTACCGACGGAGCAATCAGCCCCAGCATTTT.

In its sample, this clone was seen once. The rearrangement joins TRBV5-5 to TRBJ2-7, with D perhaps matching TRBD1 (5 bases). Germline CDR1 reads SGHKS; CDR2 reads YYEKEE (reference sequence). The CDR3 has 12 residues. Deletions cut 4 bases from V and 3 bases from J, with 8 bases between. The CDR3 nucleotides read TGTGCCAGCAGCGCGCAGGGCTACGAGCAGTACTTC. Its translation: CASSAQGYEQYF.

The chain has TRBV9 and TRBJ2-1, with a tentative D call TRBD2 (5 bases). The CDR3 has 15 residues. Germline V gives CDR1 SGDLS, CDR2 YYNGEE. The V end was cut by 4 bases, the J end by 0 bases, with 11 bases between. The CDR3 region has the DNA TGTGCCAGCAGCTTGACGGGGAGCTCCTACAATGAGCAGTTCTTC. Translating gives CASSLTGSSYNEQFF.

The J gene is TRBJ1-2, the V gene TRBV5-1; 7 positions agree with TRBD1. The trim removed 2 bases at V and 1 base at J, leaving 5 bases unmatched. CDR3 size: 15 residues. CDR1 and CDR2 (germline): SGHRS, YFSETQ. CDR3 coding DNA: TGCGCCAGCAGCTTACGACAGGGACGTAACTATGGCTACACCTTC. This gives the protein CASSLRQGRNYGYTF. Using reference TRBV5-1 and TRBJ1-2 for the parts outside the CDR3, the full variable domain is KAGVTQTPRYLIKTRGQQVTLSCSPISGHRSVSWYQQTPGQGLQFLFEYFSETQRNKGNFPGRFSGRQFSNSRSEMNVSTLELGDSALYLCASSLRQGRNYGYTFGSGTRLTVV.

The chain employs TRBV28 and TRBJ2-1, with 9 nucleotides matching TRBD1. J was trimmed by 3 bases and V by 5 bases; bases with no gene match: 5. The CDR3 length is 15 residues. The germline V gene encodes CDR1 MDHEN and CDR2 SYDVKM. The CDR3 region has the DNA TGTGCCAGCAGTCGACAGGGGGGCAACTACAATGAGCAGTTCTTC. This sequence encodes CASSRQGGNYNEQFF.

CDR3 DNA: TGTGCCAGCAGCTTGCGACATCTGAGCGGGAGGGAGACCCAGTACTTC. This sequence encodes CASSLRHLSGRETQYF. J is TRBJ2-5 and V is TRBV5-4, with 9 bases that match TRBD2. The V gene's germline CDR1 is SGHNT and CDR2 YYREEE (reference sequence). The V gene end was trimmed by 1 base and the J gene end by 5 bases; junction bases not matched to a gene: 9. The CDR3 sequence is 16 residues long.

This sequence joins TRBV7-6 and TRBJ2-7; no firm D call. The V and J ends lost 0 bases and 4 bases respectively, with 7 bases between them. The CDR3 sequence is 13 residues long. The V gene's germline CDR1 is SGHVS and CDR2 FNYEAQ. For the CDR3, the DNA is TGTGCCAGCAGCTTAGCGGAAGGTTACGAGCAGTACTTC. Translation gives CASSLAEGYEQYF.

This clone was picked up one time. The chain uses TRBV7-6 and TRBJ2-1, with D tentatively TRBD2 (6 bases). V was cut by 2 bases and J by 2 bases, with 13 bases left in between. The germline CDR1 and CDR2 sequences are SGHVS and FNYEAQ. The CDR3 is 16 amino acids. The CDR3 DNA reads TGTGCCAGCAGCTTAATCGGCGGGGTAGCCTACAATGAGCAGTTCTTC. This codes for CASSLIGGVAYNEQFF.

V gene TRBV5-4 combines with J gene TRBJ2-2; D not certain. CDR1 SGHNT and CDR2 YYREEE come from the germline V gene (reference sequence). Trimming left V 4 bases short and J 2 bases short, with 9 bases between. The CDR3 sequence is 14 residues long. Written as DNA, the CDR3 is TGTGCCAGCAGCCCCCAGGTCAACACCGGGGAGCTGTTTTTT. Its translation: CASSPQVNTGELFF.